This TCR beta chain originates from a study of cytomegalovirus exposure and HLA in healthy donors (dated by TCRdb to 2015 to 2018). With respect to the entire study: In an earlier analysis of about 560 of the donors, approximately 260 Gb of sequence data and 90 million to 130 million unique TCR beta sequences from some 170 million T cells were reported. An early release that covered several hundred HLA-typed donors contained approximately 320 gigabases of sequencing data and tens of millions of unique TCR sequences. Of the approximately 400 genotyped donors, 65% to 90% fell in the genetic ancestry cluster associated with self-reported Caucasian donors. The aim of the study was to test whether cataloging public T cell receptors could identify signatures of past pathogen exposure. The T cell repertoires of around 670 subjects were profiled by immunosequencing and related to cytomegalovirus serostatus. A separate validation cohort of roughly 110 different subjects was used in addition to the roughly 700-subject first cohort. To predict cytomegalovirus infection status, the study brought together high-throughput TCR immunosequencing, statistical association of individual TCRs with disease status, and machine learning. A later analysis re-analyzed previously published TCR beta repertoires from hundreds of donors and added high-resolution HLA genotyping to study TCR occurrence patterns. The later analysis used no new phenotypic data to find candidate immune exposures, relying instead on TCR beta sequences and their occurrence across donors. An earlier analysis of some 500 of the donors applied high-throughput TCR beta sequencing to assess whether each TCR beta V gene segment acted as functional or pseudogenic. Donor age, sex, ethnicity and CMV serostatus were collected together with the repertoire data. Genome-wide SNP genotypes for about 55% of the 666 donors were used in a later genetic analysis, which treated that subset as a discovery cohort. Every discovery cohort repertoire had been produced on one sequencing platform. HLA typing covered class I and class II loci at four-digit resolution. The number of typed donors differed by locus: about 629-630 for A, B, C, DRB1 and DQB1; some 500 for DQA1; 606 for DPA1; and roughly 490 for DPB1. Five DR-DQ haplotypes were treated as single units for association and clustering because of strong linkage in the cohort. Among 398 genotyped donors of the cohort, an average of around 240,000 unique TCR beta nucleotide sequences were sequenced per donor, around 20% of them non-productive. Broader findings and caveats from the paper: A later analysis found that most CMV-associated TCR beta chains appeared HLA-restricted, with HLA associations seemingly driven largely by CMV exposure. This cohort had only TCR beta chains sequenced, and the lack of alpha or paired-chain data limited which features could be detected. Correlated functional status among segregating V segments might be attributable to linkage disequilibrium, but an unknown experimental factor could not be ruled out. Cytomegalovirus status was reported to be diagnosed by the classifier with high specificity and sensitivity in both the original and validation cohorts. A further reported finding was that TCR beta sequences accurately predicted the HLA-A and HLA-B alleles for most subjects in the first cohort. A later genetic analysis reported fewer N-insertions in productive TCRs among donors in an Asian-associated ancestry cluster than the approximately 670-donor mean. The only immune exposure information available for the cohort was CMV serostatus. According to the authors, the approach could potentially be generalized to other disease states and immunological phenotypes. In a later analysis, HLA-associated TCR beta chains showed more clonal expansion and lower generation probabilities than non-associated chains that were equally common. A cluster of highly shared sequence variants was judged likely to represent a technical artifact of the sequencing pipeline. Approximately 18 rarely observed V segments, including chromosome 9 orphons, were excluded from the earlier analysis of some 590 of the donors because counts were too low. The study listed 150 to 200 TCR beta chains as associated with cytomegalovirus. Some IMGT-functional V segments, including TRBV6-2 and TRBV6-3, could not be distinguished by the 87-base-pair reads and were therefore excluded. A later genetic analysis associated a missense DCLRE1C variant with V-gene and J-gene trimming of TCR beta chains, and an independent cohort replicated the association. Presence/absence analyses assumed roughly uniform sequencing depth across donors, an assumption that may not hold. In a later analysis, the rate of TCR association differed among HLA loci, with DRB1 alleles having the most associated TCRs and HLA-C alleles having the fewest. When HLA alleles, especially DR and DQ, strongly co-occurred, TCR associations were difficult to assign to individual alleles. In a later analysis, 16,951 TCR beta sequences were associated with specific HLA alleles at a false discovery rate of 0.05. HLA typing was unavailable for some donors at each locus, so association tests used only the typed subset. In an earlier analysis of approximately 590 of the donors, most TCR beta V segments appeared in productive rearrangements about 87% or about 30% of the time, broadly matching IMGT annotations. Most TCR sequences were observed very rarely across donors, whereas some public TCRs were present in many individuals. In vitro tests confirmed that a few of the cytomegalovirus-associated TCR beta chains recognize cytomegalovirus antigens. A later analysis reported that several top co-occurrence clusters appeared linked to parvovirus B19, influenza, CMV and Epstein-Barr virus.

The cohort comprised 670 or so healthy bone marrow donors. Cohort members were all nominally healthy when sampled, although unrecorded immune exposures were likely present. The donor tested CMV seronegative, placing the donor among the 350 or so seronegative members of the cohort. A peripheral blood sample was provided by each donor, and peripheral blood mononuclear cells were used for TCR beta sequencing. The Qiagen DNeasy Blood Extraction Kit was used to extract genomic DNA from the blood cell samples. Comment on this clone: Its antigen remains undetermined. Base quality data are lacking; no much larger clone is found one base away.

Libraries came from the immunoSEQ multiplex PCR assay. For the multiplex PCR, a mixture combining 60 forward primers for TCR Vbeta segments and 13 reverse primers for TCR Jbeta segments was used. A multiplex PCR assay on genomic DNA amplified the CDR3 region of rearranged TCR beta genes. Amplified TCR beta libraries were sequenced as 87-base-pair reads on the Illumina HiSeq System. In the original analysis: Across the roughly 670 repertoires, a later analysis counted tens of millions of unique TCR beta chains, around 10 million of which were shared by at least two donors. A nearest-neighbor algorithm error-corrected the raw reads and collapsed the reads into unique sequences, merging closely related sequences to remove PCR and sequencing errors. To assign V, D and J gene segments, CDR3 sequences were aligned to IMGT reference sequences. For a sequence to be retained, a match of at least six nucleotides to both a V gene segment and a J gene segment was required. Rearrangements were classified as productive when the CDR3 lacked stop codons and remained in frame with V and J, and all other rearrangements were classified as non-productive. CDR3 was defined according to IMGT convention as the region running from the second conserved V-encoded cysteine to the conserved J-encoded phenylalanine. The earlier analysis of 550 to 650 of the donors excluded any sequence lacking an unambiguous match to a single V gene segment. An earlier analysis of 500 to 600 of the donors classified V segments as functional when productive rearrangements were above 56.7% and as segregating when the standard deviation between donors was above 5%. To diagnose cytomegalovirus status from the catalog of TCR beta chain sequences, a statistical classification framework was built. In a later analysis, TCR nucleotide sequences were compared against IMGT/GENE-DB human TR gene sequences so that V and J genes could be assigned. The TCRdist pipeline was used in a later analysis to assign CDR3 sequences and most-parsimonious VDJ recombination scenarios. A later analysis defined each TCR beta chain by its CDR3 amino acid sequence plus V-gene family, and excluded reads lacking a unique V-gene family. In a later analysis, 450 to 600 highly shared, low-generation-probability nucleotide sequences were removed to address suspected cross-contamination and a sequencing artifact. A later analysis calculated a clonal expansion index for each public chain from normalized within-repertoire ranks of inferred template counts. Generation probabilities in a later analysis came from a VDJ recombination model fitted to out-of-frame rearrangements, and those results were checked against IGoR. In a later analysis, TCR-TCR, TCR-HLA and TCR-CMV co-occurrence was scored with hypergeometric tests, and a repertoire-size bias correction was applied to TCR pairs. A later analysis estimated false discovery rates by permuting HLA or CMV assignments 20 times. In a later analysis, co-occurring TCRs were grouped using DBSCAN, and TCRdist sequence similarity was added for clustering within HLA-allele-positive subsets. Co-occurrence clustering excluded repertoires with fewer than 30,000 or more than 120,000 public chains, plus five with anomalous nucleotide sharing. Here the immuneACCESS table is served through TCRdb, limited to in-frame sequences with V and J called. Missing clones are a known gap in these copies; in checked studies unresolved V genes cover under half, and the rest lacks a known reason. Clonal size and the V and J genes are those of that table, whereas D and trimming came from the DNA. Recorded for this sample are about 110,000 clones; 60% to 80% of them occurred a single time. The top ten hold 2.5% of the sample.

CDR1 and CDR2 were assigned from the germline V gene (reference sequence) as SEHNR and FQNEAQ. V was cut back by 5 bases and J by 3 bases, leaving a gap of 22 bases between them. Reading from cysteine to phenylalanine, the CDR3 counts 17 amino acids. The read is trimmed to its CDR3 DNA, 51 bases read in frame from base 1. The material sequenced was PBMCs. This clonotype originated in a middle-aged man in good health and CMV-seronegative. Recombination joined TRBV7-9 with TRBJ1-2; a tentative D call is TRBD1 (5 bases match). The CDR3 protein sequence reads: CASSPRSGVLGDYGYTF. The DNA reads as follows: TGTGCCAGCAGCCCCCGGTCGGGGGTTCTAGGGGACTATGGCTACACCTTC. The reference TRBV7-9 and TRBJ1-2 proteins fill in what lies around the CDR3, so the full variable domain reads DTGVSQNPRHKITKRGQNVTFRCDPISEHNRLYWYRQTLGQGPEFLTYFQNEAQLEKSRLLSDRFSAERPKGSFSTLEIQRTEQGDSAMYLCASSPRSGVLGDYGYTFGSGTRLTVV.